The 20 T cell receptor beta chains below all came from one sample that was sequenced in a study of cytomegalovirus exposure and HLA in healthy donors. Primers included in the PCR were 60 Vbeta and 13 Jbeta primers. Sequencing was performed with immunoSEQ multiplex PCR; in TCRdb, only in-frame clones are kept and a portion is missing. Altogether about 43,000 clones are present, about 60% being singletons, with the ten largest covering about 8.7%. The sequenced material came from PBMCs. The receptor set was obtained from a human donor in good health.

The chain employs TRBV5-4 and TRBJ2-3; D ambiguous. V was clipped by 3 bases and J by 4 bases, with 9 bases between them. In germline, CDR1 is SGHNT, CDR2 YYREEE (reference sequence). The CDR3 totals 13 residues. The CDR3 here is CASSSYSSDTQYF. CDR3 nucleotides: TGTGCCAGCAGCTCCTATAGTTCAGATACGCAGTATTTT.

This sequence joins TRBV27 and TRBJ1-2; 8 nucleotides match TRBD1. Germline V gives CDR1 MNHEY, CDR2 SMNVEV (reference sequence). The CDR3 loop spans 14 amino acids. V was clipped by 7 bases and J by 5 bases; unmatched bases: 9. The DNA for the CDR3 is TGTGCCAGCAAAACCGGACAGGGAGGATATGGCTACACCTTC. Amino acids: CASKTGQGGYGYTF.

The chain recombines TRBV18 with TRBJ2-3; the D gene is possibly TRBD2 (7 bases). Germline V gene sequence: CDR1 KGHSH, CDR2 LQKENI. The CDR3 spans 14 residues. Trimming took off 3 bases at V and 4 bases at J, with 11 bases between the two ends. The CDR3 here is CASSPLGGPDTQYF. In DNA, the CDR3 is TGTGCCAGCTCACCGTTGGGGGGGCCAGATACGCAGTATTTT.

CDR3 loop: CASRSQGAIDSPLHF. The DNA for the CDR3 is TGTGCCAGCAGATCTCAGGGGGCGATTGATTCACCCCTCCACTTT. The chain carries TRBV7-8 and TRBJ1-6, with TRBD1 matching over 8 bases. V shed 6 bases and J 8 bases; nucleotides not matched to a gene: 9. Germline V gene data show CDR1 as SGHVS and CDR2 as FQNEAQ. The CDR3 has 15 amino acids.

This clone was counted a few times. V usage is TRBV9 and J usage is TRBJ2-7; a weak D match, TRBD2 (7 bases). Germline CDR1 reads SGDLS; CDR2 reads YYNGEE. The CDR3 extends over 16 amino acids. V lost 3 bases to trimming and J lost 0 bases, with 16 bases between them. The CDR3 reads CASSEGGTPSSYEQYF. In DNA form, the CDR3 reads TGTGCCAGCAGCGAGGGGGGGACGCCGAGCTCCTACGAGCAGTACTTC. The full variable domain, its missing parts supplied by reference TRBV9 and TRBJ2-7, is DSGVTQTPKHLITATGQRVTLRCSPRSGDLSVYWYQQSLDQGLQFLIQYYNGEERAKGNILERFSAQQFPDLHSELNLSSLELGDSALYFCASSEGGTPSSYEQYFGPGTRLTVT.

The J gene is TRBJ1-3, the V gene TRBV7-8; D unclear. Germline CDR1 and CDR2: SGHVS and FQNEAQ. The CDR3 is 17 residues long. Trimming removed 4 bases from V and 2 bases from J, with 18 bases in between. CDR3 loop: CASSSSPYGETGNTIYF. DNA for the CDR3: TGTGCCAGCAGCTCTTCGCCTTACGGTGAAACTGGAAACACCATATATTTT. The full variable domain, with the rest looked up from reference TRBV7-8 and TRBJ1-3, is GAGVSQSPRYKVAKRGQDVALRCDPISGHVSLFWYQQALGQGPEFLTYFQNEAQLDKSGLPSDRFFAERPEGSVSTLKIQRTQQEDSAVYLCASSSSPYGETGNTIYFGEGSWLTVV.

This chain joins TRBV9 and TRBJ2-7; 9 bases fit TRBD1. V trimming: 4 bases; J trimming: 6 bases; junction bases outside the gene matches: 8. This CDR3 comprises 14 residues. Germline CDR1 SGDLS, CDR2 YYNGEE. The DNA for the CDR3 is TGTGCCAGCAGCATTGGGACAGGGCGCCCCGAGCAGTACTTC. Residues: CASSIGTGRPEQYF.

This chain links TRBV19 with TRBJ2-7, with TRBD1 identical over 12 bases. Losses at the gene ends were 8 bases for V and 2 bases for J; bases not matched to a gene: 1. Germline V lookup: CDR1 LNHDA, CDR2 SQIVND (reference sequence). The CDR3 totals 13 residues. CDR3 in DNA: TGTGCCAGTGGGGACAGGGGGCCCTACGAGCAGTACTTC. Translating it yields CASGDRGPYEQYF. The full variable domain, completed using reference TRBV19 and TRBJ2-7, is DGGITQSPKYLFRKEGQNVTLSCEQNLNHDAMYWYRQDPGQGLRLIYYSQIVNDFQKGDIAEGYSVSREKKESFPLTVTSAQKNPTAFYLCASGDRGPYEQYFGPGTRLTVT.

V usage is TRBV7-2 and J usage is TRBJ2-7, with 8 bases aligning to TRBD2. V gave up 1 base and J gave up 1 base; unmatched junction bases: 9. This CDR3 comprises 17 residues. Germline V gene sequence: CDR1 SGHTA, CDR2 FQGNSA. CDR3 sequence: CASSLVAGTTGSYEQYF. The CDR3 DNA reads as TGTGCCAGCAGCTTAGTAGCGGGGACGACGGGGTCCTACGAGCAGTACTTC.

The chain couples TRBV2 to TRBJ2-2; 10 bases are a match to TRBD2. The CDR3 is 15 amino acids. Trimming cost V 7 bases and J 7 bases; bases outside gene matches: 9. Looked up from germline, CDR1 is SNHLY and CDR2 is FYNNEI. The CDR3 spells CASIKAGGVRGELFF. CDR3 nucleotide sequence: TGTGCCAGCATTAAAGCGGGGGGGGTGCGCGGGGAGCTGTTTTTT.

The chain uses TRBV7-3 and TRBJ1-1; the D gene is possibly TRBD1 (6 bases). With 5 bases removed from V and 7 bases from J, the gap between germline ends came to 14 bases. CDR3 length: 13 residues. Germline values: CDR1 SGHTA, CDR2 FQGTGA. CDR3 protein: CASSQGAGVEAFF. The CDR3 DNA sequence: TGTGCCAGCAGCCAAGGGGCAGGGGTTGAAGCTTTCTTT.

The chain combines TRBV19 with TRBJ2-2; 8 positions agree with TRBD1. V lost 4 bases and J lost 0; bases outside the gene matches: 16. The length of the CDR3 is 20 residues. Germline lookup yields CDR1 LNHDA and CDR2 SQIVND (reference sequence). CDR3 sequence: CASSTHRQGSRKSNTGELFF. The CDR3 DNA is TGTGCCAGTAGTACCCACCGACAGGGGTCTAGAAAATCGAACACCGGGGAGCTGTTTTTT.

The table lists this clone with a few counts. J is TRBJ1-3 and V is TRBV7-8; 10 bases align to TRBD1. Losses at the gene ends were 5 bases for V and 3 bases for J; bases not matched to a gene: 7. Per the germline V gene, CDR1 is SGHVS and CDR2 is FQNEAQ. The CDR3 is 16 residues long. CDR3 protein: CASSRTGGLSGNTIYF. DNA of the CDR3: TGTGCCAGCAGCAGGACAGGGGGTCTTAGTGGAAACACCATATATTTT.

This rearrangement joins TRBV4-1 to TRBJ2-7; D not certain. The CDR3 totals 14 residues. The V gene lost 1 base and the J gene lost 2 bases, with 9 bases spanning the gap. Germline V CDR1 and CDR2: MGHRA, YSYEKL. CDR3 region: CASSQVIDTYEQYF. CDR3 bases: TGCGCCAGCAGCCAAGTGATAGACACCTACGAGCAGTACTTC.

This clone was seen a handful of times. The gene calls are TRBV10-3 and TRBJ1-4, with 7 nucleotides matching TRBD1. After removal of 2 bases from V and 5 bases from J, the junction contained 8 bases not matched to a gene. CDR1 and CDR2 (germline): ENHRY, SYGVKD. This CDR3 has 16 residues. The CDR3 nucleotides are TGTGCCATCAGTGAGCCCCAGGGGGATAGGAATGAAAAACTGTTTTTT. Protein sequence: CAISEPQGDRNEKLFF.

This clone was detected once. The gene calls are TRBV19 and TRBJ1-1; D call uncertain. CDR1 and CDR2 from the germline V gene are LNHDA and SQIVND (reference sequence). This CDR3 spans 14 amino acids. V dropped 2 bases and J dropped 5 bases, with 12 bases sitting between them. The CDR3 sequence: CASSIRGGWTEAFF. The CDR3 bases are TGTGCCAGTAGTATACGCGGAGGGTGGACTGAAGCTTTCTTT. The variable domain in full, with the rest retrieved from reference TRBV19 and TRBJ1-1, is DGGITQSPKYLFRKEGQNVTLSCEQNLNHDAMYWYRQDPGQGLRLIYYSQIVNDFQKGDIAEGYSVSREKKESFPLTVTSAQKNPTAFYLCASSIRGGWTEAFFGQGTRLTVV.

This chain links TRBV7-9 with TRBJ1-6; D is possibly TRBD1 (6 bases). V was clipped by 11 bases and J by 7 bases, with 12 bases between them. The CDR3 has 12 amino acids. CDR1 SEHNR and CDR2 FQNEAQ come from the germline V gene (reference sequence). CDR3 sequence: CAGGQTNSPLHF. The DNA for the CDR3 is TGTGCCGGCGGACAGACAAATTCACCCCTCCACTTT.

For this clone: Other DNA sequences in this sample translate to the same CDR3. The CDR3 coding sequence is TGTGCCACCAGCAGGGCGGGGGGCGGTCAGCCCCAGCATTTT. Translating it yields CATSRAGGGQPQHF. The J gene is TRBJ1-5, the V gene TRBV15; perhaps TRBD1 as D (6 bases). Germline V gene lookup returns CDR1 LNHNV and CDR2 YYDKDF (reference sequence). V lost 3 bases, J lost 6 bases, and 12 bases lay in between. The CDR3 spans 14 residues.

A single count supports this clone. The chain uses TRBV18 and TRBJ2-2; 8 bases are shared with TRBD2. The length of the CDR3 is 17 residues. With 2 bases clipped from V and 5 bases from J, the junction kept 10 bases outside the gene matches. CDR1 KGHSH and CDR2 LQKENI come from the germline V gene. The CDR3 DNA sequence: TGTGCCAGCTCACCAAACCTAGCGGGCCTTAAGACCGGGGAGCTGTTTTTT. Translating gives CASSPNLAGLKTGELFF. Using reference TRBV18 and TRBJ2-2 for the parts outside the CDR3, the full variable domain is NAGVMQNPRHLVRRRGQEARLRCSPMKGHSHVYWYRQLPEEGLKFMVYLQKENIIDESGMPKERFSAEFPKEGPSILRIQQVVRGDSAAYFCASSPNLAGLKTGELFFGEGSRLTVL.

The CDR3 DNA follows: TGTGCCAGCAGTTACTCGATTCCAGGCTCTGGAAACACCATATATTTT. Residues: CASSYSIPGSGNTIYF. The chain has TRBV6-5 and TRBJ1-3, with D unresolved. Germline assignment: CDR1 MNHEY and CDR2 SVGAGI. V was shortened by 0 bases and J by 0 bases, with 9 bases between the two germline ends. This CDR3 is built from 16 residues.